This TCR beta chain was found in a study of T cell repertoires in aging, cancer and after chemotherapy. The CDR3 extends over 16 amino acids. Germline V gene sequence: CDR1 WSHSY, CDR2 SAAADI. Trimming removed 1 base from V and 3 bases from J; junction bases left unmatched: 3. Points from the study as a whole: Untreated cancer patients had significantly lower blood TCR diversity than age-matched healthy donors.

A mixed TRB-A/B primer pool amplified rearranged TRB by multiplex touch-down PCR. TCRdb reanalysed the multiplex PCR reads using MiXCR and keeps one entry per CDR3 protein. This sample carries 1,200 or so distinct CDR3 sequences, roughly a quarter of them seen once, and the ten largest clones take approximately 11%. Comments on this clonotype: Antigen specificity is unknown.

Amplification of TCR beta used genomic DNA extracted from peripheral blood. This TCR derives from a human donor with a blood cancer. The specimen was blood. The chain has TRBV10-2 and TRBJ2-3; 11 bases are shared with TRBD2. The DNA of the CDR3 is TGCGCCAGCAGTGAGTTTAGCGGGGGGGCGACAGATACGCAGTATTTT. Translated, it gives CASSEFSGGATDTQYF.